This passage covers 20 T cell receptor beta chains from one sample sequenced in a study of shared clonotypes between healthy human individuals. Libraries were prepared by immunoSEQ multiplex PCR; TCRdb keeps only in-frame clonotypes and omits some of them. In the table there are 2.3 million or so clones, over 85% of which are singletons. The specimen was naive CD4+ T cells from PBMCs. The subset here: CD45RA+ positively selected. The receptors were gathered from a man between 18 and 29 years old in good health. Some clones in this sample may be carry-over from other donors' samples.

This chain links TRBV5-1 with TRBJ2-2, with 7 bases aligning to TRBD1. V lost 4 bases to trimming and J lost 5 bases; unmatched junction nucleotides: 8. Germline CDR1 and CDR2: SGHRS and YFSETQ. The CDR3 extends over 15 amino acids. The chain's CDR3 is CASSIGTAATGELFF. In nucleotides, the CDR3 is TGCGCCAGCAGCATCGGGACAGCGGCGACCGGGGAGCTGTTTTTT.

This chain links TRBV5-1 with TRBJ1-3, with D possibly being TRBD1 (6 bases). The CDR3 contains 15 residues. Germline V gene sequence: CDR1 SGHRS, CDR2 YFSETQ. Trimming removed 1 base from V and 1 base from J, with 9 bases in between. In DNA, the CDR3 is TGCGCCAGCAGCTTGCGGACAGCTTCTGGAAACACCATATATTTT. This gives the protein CASSLRTASGNTIYF.

A note on this clone: The sample has other DNA sequences that encode this CDR3 too. The genes are TRBV5-8 and TRBJ2-7, with D perhaps matching TRBD1 (5 bases). With 4 bases removed from V and 2 bases from J, the gap between germline ends came to 10 bases. Per germline, CDR1 SGHTS and CDR2 YDEGEE. CDR3 length equals 13 residues. This CDR3 is CASSLSRAYEQYF. For the CDR3, the DNA is TGTGCCAGCAGCCTGAGCAGGGCCTACGAGCAGTACTTC.

The chain joins TRBV5-1 to TRBJ2-5; weak D call: TRBD2 (6 bases). The CDR3 contains 12 residues. The V end was cut by 7 bases, the J end by 7 bases, with 14 bases between. Germline V gene lookup returns CDR1 SGHRS and CDR2 YFSETQ. DNA of the CDR3: TGCGCCAGCGCGGAGGGCCCTGGGACCCAGTACTTC. Its protein product is CASAEGPGTQYF.

As regards this clone: The same CDR3 is also encoded by other DNA sequences in this sample. This sequence joins TRBV18 and TRBJ2-7, with D maybe TRBD2 (5 bases). Between the trimmed V and J ends, which lost 3 bases and 1 base, there was a span of 7 bases. The CDR3 sequence is 13 residues long. The germline CDR1 and CDR2 sequences are KGHSH and LQKENI. CDR3 residues: CASSPGESYEQYF. CDR3 in DNA: TGTGCCAGCTCACCCGGGGAGTCCTACGAGCAGTACTTC.

The V gene is TRBV27, the J gene TRBJ1-5, with D uncertain. V shed 2 bases and J shed 7 bases, with 15 bases lying between them. Germline V lookup: CDR1 MNHEY, CDR2 SMNVEV (reference sequence). This CDR3 has 15 residues. This CDR3 is CASSLAGTRLQPQHF. CDR3 sequence (DNA): TGTGCCAGCAGTTTAGCAGGAACTAGACTCCAGCCCCAGCATTTT.

V and J are TRBV9 and TRBJ2-7, with no clear D. Per the germline V gene, CDR1 is SGDLS and CDR2 is YYNGEE. This CDR3 contains 12 residues. The ends were cut back, 2 bases at V and 6 bases at J, with 9 bases in the middle. The CDR3 DNA reads as TGTGCCAGCAGCGTTGACTCCCTCGAGCAGTACTTC. Its translation: CASSVDSLEQYF.

The chain couples TRBV5-1 to TRBJ2-2; the match to TRBD2 covers 10 bases. CDR1 and CDR2 from the germline V gene are SGHRS and YFSETQ. This CDR3 has 16 residues. Trimming took 0 bases from V and 7 from J; bases not matched to a gene: 6. The CDR3 sequence is CASSLGASGRHGELFF. Written as DNA, the CDR3 is TGCGCCAGCAGCTTGGGGGCTAGCGGGAGACACGGGGAGCTGTTTTTT.

CDR3 sequence: CASSQVLAGGPSTDTQYF. For the CDR3, the DNA is TGTGCCAGCAGCCAAGTCCTAGCGGGAGGACCTAGCACAGATACGCAGTATTTT. V gene TRBV4-2 combines with J gene TRBJ2-3, with 11 bases aligning to TRBD2. CDR3 length: 18 residues. The trim removed 1 base at V and 0 bases at J, leaving 6 bases unmatched. Germline V CDR1 and CDR2: LGHNA, YNFKEQ.

This sequence joins TRBV7-9 and TRBJ2-1; 10 bases align to TRBD1. CDR1 SEHNR and CDR2 FQNEAQ come from the germline V gene (reference sequence). The CDR3 spans 14 residues. The V and J ends lost 7 bases and 10 bases, in that order; junction bases with no gene match: 10. The CDR3 is CASKRGRTGGEQFF. For the CDR3, the DNA is TGTGCCAGCAAGAGGGGTAGGACAGGGGGAGAGCAGTTCTTC.

This chain uses TRBV11-2 with TRBJ2-1, with D possibly being TRBD1 (5 bases). Germline CDR1 reads SGHAT; CDR2 reads FQNNGV. The V end lost 4 bases, the J end lost 0 bases, and 7 bases lay between the germline ends. This CDR3 is built from 14 residues. The CDR3 region has the DNA TGTGCCAGCAGCTCCGACAGCTCCTACAATGAGCAGTTCTTC. Translation gives CASSSDSSYNEQFF.

The chain uses TRBV19 and TRBJ1-1; a possible D gene is TRBD1 (6 bases). V lost 5 bases to trimming and J lost 0 bases, with 13 bases between them. The CDR3 is 15 amino acids. From germline, CDR1 is LNHDA and CDR2 SQIVND (reference sequence). CDR3 DNA: TGTGCCAGTAGTTTGGCGAGGGGGATGAACACTGAAGCTTTCTTT. It yields the protein CASSLARGMNTEAFF.

The chain uses TRBV27 and TRBJ2-3, with 7 bases that match TRBD1. Trimming removed 6 bases from V and 4 bases from J; junction bases left unmatched: 10. In germline, CDR1 is MNHEY, CDR2 SMNVEV (reference sequence). CDR3 length: 15 residues. Here the CDR3 DNA reads TGTGCCAGCAGCCCTCGGTGGCAGGGGGCAGATACGCAGTATTTT. This sequence encodes CASSPRWQGADTQYF.

CDR3 coding DNA: TGTGCCAGCAGTTCTCAGACAGGACTCAATCAGCCCCAGCATTTT. Its translation: CASSSQTGLNQPQHF. This chain uses TRBV27 with TRBJ1-5, with a weak D call TRBD1 (6 bases). Trimming removed 4 bases from V and 3 bases from J, with 13 bases in between. Per the germline V gene, CDR1 is MNHEY and CDR2 is SMNVEV (reference sequence). This CDR3 contains 15 residues.

The chain is built from TRBV20-1 and TRBJ2-1, with TRBD2 as a possible D gene (6 bases). The ends were cut back, 5 bases at V and 12 bases at J, with 14 bases in the middle. CDR3 length: 11 amino acids. The germline V gene encodes CDR1 DFQATT and CDR2 SNEGSKA (reference sequence). The CDR3, as DNA: TGCAGTGCTGGGGACTTGACGGCGCAGTTCTTC. Translation gives CSAGDLTAQFF.

The chain couples TRBV28 to TRBJ2-3; 9 bases align to TRBD1. J gave up 5 bases and V 6 bases, and 12 bases lay outside the gene matches. The germline V gene encodes CDR1 MDHEN and CDR2 SYDVKM. This CDR3 is built from 16 residues. The CDR3, as DNA: TGTGCCAGCAGCGACGCCGGGACAGGGAAAGAAGATACGCAGTATTTT. This translates into CASSDAGTGKEDTQYF.

The chain employs TRBV5-1 and TRBJ1-2, with unresolved D. V was shortened by 4 bases and J by 2 bases, with 9 bases between the two germline ends. This CDR3 comprises 13 residues. From germline, CDR1 is SGHRS and CDR2 YFSETQ. As DNA, the CDR3 is TGCGCCAGCAGCCCGGAGGCCAACTATGGCTACACCTTC. It translates to CASSPEANYGYTF.

The chain's CDR3 is CASSPDRAYNSPLHF. The CDR3 DNA sequence: TGTGCCAGCAGCCCTGACAGGGCCTATAATTCACCCCTCCACTTT. The V gene is TRBV5-4, the J gene TRBJ1-6; TRBD1 aligns across 7 bases. Germline-derived CDR1 and CDR2 are SGHNT and YYREEE (reference sequence). The ends lost 4 bases at V and 2 bases at J; junction bases unmatched: 3. The CDR3 is made up of 15 amino acids.

V gene TRBV5-5 combines with J gene TRBJ2-7; TRBD1 aligns across 8 bases. V shed 0 bases, J shed 5 bases, and the junction held 7 bases outside the gene matches. Per the germline V gene, CDR1 is SGHKS and CDR2 is YYEKEE (reference sequence). The length of the CDR3 is 15 residues. CDR3 loop: CASSLVRTGSDEQYF. The CDR3 region has the DNA TGTGCCAGCAGCTTGGTCCGGACAGGGAGTGACGAGCAGTACTTC.

This chain connects TRBV7-6 to TRBJ1-4; D unclear. CDR3 length: 12 residues. V lost 7 bases and J lost 7, with 10 bases in between. Germline assignment: CDR1 SGHVS and CDR2 FNYEAQ. The CDR3 sequence: CASTRTGEKLFF. CDR3 nucleotide sequence: TGTGCCAGCACCCGGACCGGTGAAAAACTGTTTTTT. The variable domain in full, with the rest retrieved from reference TRBV7-6 and TRBJ1-4, is GAGVSQSPRYKVTKRGQDVALRCDPISGHVSLYWYRQALGQGPEFLTYFNYEAQQDKSGLPNDRFSAERPEGSISTLTIQRTEQRDSAMYRCASTRTGEKLFFGSGTQLSVL.